Detailed here is one T cell receptor beta chain. The sample belongs to a study of blood T cell repertoires in COVID-19. The overall study: Donors in the United States, Italy and Spain gave samples during acute or convalescent COVID-19. In each case, the material was cDNA or gDNA derived from T cells, B-cell-depleted T cells, or PBMCs.

Original data processing: The assay estimated nucleated cells by amplifying reference gene primers. The method was immunoSEQ multiplex PCR; TCRdb's version includes in-frame clones alone and lacks a portion of them. Clone size and the V and J calls come from that table; the DNA yielded D and trimming. This repertoire shows 50,000 to 65,000 clones, 89% found once; its top ten account for around 5.1%. The CDR3 is 16 amino acids. Trimming left V 0 bases short and J 0 bases short, with 9 bases between. Germline V lookup: CDR1 MRHNA, CDR2 SNTAGT. The chain uses TRBV6-4 and TRBJ1-5, with no clear D. Sequencing used peripheral blood. The source of this sequence is a man aged 60 to 75 with active COVID-19. The CDR3 sequence: CASSDSGEGSNQPQHF. In DNA form, the CDR3 reads TGTGCCAGCAGTGACTCAGGCGAGGGTAGCAATCAGCCCCAGCATTTT.